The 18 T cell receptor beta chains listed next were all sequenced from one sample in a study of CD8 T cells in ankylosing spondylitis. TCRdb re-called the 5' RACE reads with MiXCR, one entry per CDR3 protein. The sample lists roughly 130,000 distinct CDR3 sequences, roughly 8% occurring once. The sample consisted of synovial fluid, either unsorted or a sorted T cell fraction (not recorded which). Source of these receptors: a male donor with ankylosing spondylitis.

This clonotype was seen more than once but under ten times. The DNA for the CDR3 is TGCAGTGCTGGGGGGGACCGGGGCTACACCTTC. Protein sequence: CSAGGDRGYTF. This chain links TRBV20-1 with TRBJ1-2; perhaps TRBD1 as D (5 bases). Germline-derived CDR1 and CDR2 are DFQATT and SNEGSKA (reference sequence). V shed 5 bases and J shed 8 bases, with 12 bases lying between them. This CDR3 contains 11 residues.

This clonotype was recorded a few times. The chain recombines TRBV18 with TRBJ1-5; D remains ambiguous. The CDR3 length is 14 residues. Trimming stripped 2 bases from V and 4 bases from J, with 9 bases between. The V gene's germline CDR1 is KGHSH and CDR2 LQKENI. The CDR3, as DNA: TGTGCCAGCTCACCAATGTCGGGGAATCAGCCCCAGCATTTT. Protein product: CASSPMSGNQPQHF. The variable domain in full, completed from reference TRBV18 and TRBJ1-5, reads NAGVMQNPRHLVRRRGQEARLRCSPMKGHSHVYWYRQLPEEGLKFMVYLQKENIIDESGMPKERFSAEFPKEGPSILRIQQVVRGDSAAYFCASSPMSGNQPQHFGDGTRLSIL.

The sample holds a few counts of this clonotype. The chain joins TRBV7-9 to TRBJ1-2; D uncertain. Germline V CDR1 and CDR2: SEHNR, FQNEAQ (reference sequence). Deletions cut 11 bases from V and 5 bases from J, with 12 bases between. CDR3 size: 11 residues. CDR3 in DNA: TGTGCCGGTGGGCAGATATATGGCTACACCTTC. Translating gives CAGGQIYGYTF.

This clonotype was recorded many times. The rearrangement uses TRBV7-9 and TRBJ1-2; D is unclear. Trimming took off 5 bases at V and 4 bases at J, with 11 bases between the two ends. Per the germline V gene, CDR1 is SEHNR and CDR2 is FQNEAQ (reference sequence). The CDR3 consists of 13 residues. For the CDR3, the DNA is TGTGCCAGCAGCCTGACGGAATCCTATGGCTACACCTTC. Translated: CASSLTESYGYTF.

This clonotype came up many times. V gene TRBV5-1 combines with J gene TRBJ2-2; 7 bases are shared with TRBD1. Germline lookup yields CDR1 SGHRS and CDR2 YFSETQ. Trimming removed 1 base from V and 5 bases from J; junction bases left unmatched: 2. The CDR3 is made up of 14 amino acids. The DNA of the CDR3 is TGCGCCAGCAGCTTGACAGGGGAGACCGGGGAGCTGTTTTTT. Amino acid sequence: CASSLTGETGELFF.

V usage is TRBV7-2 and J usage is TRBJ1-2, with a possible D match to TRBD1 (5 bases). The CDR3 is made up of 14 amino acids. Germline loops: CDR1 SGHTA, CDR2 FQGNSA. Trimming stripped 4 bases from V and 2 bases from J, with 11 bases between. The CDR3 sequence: CASSSRGGNYGYTF. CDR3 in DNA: TGTGCCAGCAGCTCTCGGGGGGGAAACTATGGCTACACCTTC.

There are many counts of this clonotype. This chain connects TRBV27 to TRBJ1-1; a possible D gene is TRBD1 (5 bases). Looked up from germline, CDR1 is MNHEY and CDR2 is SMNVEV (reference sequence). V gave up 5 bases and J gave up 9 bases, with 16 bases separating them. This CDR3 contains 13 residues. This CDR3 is CASSVPRGVQAFF. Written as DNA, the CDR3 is TGTGCCAGCAGTGTACCCCGGGGGGTGCAAGCTTTCTTT.

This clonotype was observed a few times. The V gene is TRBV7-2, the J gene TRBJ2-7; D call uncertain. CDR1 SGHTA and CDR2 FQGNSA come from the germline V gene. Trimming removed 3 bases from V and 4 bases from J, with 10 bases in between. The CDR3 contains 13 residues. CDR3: CASSFSNLYEQYF. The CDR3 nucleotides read TGTGCCAGCAGCTTCTCCAATTTATACGAGCAGTACTTC. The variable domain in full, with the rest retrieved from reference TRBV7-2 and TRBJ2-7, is GAGVSQSPSNKVTEKGKDVELRCDPISGHTALYWYRQSLGQGLEFLIYFQGNSAPDKSGLPSDRFSAERTGGSVSTLTIQRTQQEDSAVYLCASSFSNLYEQYFGPGTRLTVT.

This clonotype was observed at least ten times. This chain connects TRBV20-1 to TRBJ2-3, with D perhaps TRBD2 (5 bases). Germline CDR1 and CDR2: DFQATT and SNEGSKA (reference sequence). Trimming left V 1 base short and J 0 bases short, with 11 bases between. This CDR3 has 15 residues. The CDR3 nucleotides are TGCAGTGCTAGAGGTTGGCGGGCGAGCACAGATACGCAGTATTTT. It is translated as CSARGWRASTDTQYF.

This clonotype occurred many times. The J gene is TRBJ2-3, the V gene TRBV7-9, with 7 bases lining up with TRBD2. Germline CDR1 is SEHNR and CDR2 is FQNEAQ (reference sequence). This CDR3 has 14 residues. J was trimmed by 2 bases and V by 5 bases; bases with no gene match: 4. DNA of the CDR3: TGTGCCAGCAGCCAGGGACTACTCACAGATACGCAGTATTTT. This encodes CASSQGLLTDTQYF.

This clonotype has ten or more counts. This CDR3 reads CSVEKGGVTQYF. The CDR3 coding sequence is TGCAGCGTTGAAAAGGGCGGCGTTACGCAGTATTTT. The V and J genes are TRBV29-1 and TRBJ2-3; D is undetermined. V was trimmed by 2 bases and J by 8 bases, leaving 11 bases between them. The CDR3 contains 12 residues. Germline V CDR1 and CDR2: SQVTM, ANQGSEA.

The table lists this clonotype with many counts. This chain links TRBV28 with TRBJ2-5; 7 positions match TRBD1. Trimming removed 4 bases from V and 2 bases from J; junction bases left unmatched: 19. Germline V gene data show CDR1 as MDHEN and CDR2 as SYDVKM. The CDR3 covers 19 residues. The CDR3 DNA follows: TGTGCCAGCAGTTGGGGACAGCTTACAATAAAGGATGCGCAAGAGACCCAGTACTTC. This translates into CASSWGQLTIKDAQETQYF.

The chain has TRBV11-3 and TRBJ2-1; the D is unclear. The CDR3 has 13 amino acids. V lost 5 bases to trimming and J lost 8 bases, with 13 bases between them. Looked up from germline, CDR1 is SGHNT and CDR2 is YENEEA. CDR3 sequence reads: CASSTGSWDEQFF. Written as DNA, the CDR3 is TGTGCCAGCAGCACCGGGTCTTGGGATGAGCAGTTCTTC.

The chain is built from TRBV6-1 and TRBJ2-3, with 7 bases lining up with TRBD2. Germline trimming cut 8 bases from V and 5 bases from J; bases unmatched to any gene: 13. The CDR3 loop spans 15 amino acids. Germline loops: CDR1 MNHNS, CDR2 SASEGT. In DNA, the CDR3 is TGTGCCAGCTCGGCCTCTGGGAGGGGAATAGATACGCAGTATTTT. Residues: CASSASGRGIDTQYF.

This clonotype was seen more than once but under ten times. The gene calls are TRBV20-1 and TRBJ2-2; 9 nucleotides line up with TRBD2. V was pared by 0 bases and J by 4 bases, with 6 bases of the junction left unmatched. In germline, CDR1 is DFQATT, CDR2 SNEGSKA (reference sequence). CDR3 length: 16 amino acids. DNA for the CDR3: TGCAGTGCTAGAGATGGCCTAGCGGGATCCACCGGGGAGCTGTTTTTT. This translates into CSARDGLAGSTGELFF.

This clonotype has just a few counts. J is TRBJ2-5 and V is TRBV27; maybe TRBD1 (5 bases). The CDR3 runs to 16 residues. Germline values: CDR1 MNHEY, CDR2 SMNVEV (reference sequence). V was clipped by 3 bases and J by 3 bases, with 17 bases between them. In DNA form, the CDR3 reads TGTGCCAGCAGTTTGCTTGGAAGGGCAGGGAAAGAGACCCAGTACTTC. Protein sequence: CASSLLGRAGKETQYF.

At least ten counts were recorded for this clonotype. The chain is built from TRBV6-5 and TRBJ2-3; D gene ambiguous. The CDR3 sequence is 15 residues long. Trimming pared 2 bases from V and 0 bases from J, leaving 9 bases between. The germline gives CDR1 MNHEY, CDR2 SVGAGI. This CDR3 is CASSYVPASTDTQYF. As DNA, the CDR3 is TGTGCCAGCAGTTACGTCCCAGCTAGCACAGATACGCAGTATTTT.

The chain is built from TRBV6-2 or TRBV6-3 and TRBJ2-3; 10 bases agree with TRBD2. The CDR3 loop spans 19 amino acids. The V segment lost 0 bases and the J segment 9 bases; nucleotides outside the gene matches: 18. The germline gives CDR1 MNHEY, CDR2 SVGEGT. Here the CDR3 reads CASSYSFGAGLALGLTQYF. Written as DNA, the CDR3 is TGTGCCAGCAGTTACTCCTTCGGCGCGGGACTAGCGCTGGGGTTGACGCAGTATTTT.